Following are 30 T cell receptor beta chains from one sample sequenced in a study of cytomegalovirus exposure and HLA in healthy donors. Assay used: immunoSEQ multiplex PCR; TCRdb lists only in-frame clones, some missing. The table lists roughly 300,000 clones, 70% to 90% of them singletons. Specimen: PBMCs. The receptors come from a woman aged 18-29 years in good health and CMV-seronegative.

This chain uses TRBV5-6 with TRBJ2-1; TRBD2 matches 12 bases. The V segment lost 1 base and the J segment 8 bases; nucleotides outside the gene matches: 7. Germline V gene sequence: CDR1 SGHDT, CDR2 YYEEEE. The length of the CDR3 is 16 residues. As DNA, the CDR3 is TGTGCCAGCAGCTTGATGGGGACTAGCGGGTTTGATGAGCAGTTCTTC. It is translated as CASSLMGTSGFDEQFF.

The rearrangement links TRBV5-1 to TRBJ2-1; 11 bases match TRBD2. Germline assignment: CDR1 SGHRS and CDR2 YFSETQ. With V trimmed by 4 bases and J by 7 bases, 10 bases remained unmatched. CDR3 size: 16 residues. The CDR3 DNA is TGCGCCAGCAGCCTTTCACTAGCGGGAGTATCAAATGAGCAGTTCTTC. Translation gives CASSLSLAGVSNEQFF.

The CDR3 here is CAWSVESGTSLYNEQFF. The CDR3 DNA is TGTGCCTGGAGTGTAGAATCCGGGACTAGTCTCTACAATGAGCAGTTCTTC. The chain links TRBV30 to TRBJ2-1; the match to TRBD2 covers 8 bases. Germline trimming cut 0 bases from V and 3 bases from J; bases unmatched to any gene: 10. The CDR3 totals 17 residues. Germline assignment: CDR1 GTSNPN and CDR2 SVGIG (reference sequence).

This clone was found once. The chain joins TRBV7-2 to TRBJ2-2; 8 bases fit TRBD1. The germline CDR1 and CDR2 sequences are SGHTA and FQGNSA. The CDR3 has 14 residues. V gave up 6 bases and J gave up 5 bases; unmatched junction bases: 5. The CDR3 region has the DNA TGTGCCAGCAGACCGACAGGGGCGACCGGGGAGCTGTTTTTT. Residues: CASRPTGATGELFF.

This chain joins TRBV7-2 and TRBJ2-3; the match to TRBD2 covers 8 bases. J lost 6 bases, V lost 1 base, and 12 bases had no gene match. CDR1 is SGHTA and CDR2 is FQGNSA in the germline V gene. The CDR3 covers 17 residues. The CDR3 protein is CASSLVAGGSGWDTQYF. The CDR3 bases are TGTGCCAGCAGCTTAGTGGCGGGAGGTTCGGGGTGGGATACGCAGTATTTT.

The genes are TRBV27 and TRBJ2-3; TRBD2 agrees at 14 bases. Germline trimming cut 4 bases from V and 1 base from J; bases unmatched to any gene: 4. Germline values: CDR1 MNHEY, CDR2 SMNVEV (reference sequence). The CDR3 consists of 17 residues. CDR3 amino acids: CASSWGLAGEGTDTQYF. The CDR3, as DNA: TGTGCCAGCAGTTGGGGACTAGCGGGAGAGGGCACAGATACGCAGTATTTT.

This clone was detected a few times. As DNA, the CDR3 is TGTGCCAGCAGCGTAGAAGGGGTGAATCAGCCCCAGCATTTT. Translated: CASSVEGVNQPQHF. The rearrangement links TRBV9 to TRBJ1-5; D is possibly TRBD1 (5 bases). V gave up 0 bases and J gave up 4 bases, with 8 bases separating them. CDR1 is SGDLS, CDR2 YYNGEE, per germline. There are 14 residues in the CDR3. Complete variable domain (other parts from reference TRBV9 and TRBJ1-5): DSGVTQTPKHLITATGQRVTLRCSPRSGDLSVYWYQQSLDQGLQFLIQYYNGEERAKGNILERFSAQQFPDLHSELNLSSLELGDSALYFCASSVEGVNQPQHFGDGTRLSIL.

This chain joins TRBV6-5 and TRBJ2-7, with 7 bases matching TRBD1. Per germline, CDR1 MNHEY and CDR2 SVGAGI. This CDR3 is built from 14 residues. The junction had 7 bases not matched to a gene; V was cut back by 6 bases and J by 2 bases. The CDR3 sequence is CASSSDRDPYEQYF. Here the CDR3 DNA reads TGTGCCAGCAGCTCAGACAGGGATCCCTACGAGCAGTACTTC.

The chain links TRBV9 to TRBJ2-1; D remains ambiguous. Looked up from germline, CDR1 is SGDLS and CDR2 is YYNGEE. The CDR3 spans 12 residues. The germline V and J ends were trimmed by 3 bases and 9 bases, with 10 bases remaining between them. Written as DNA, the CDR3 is TGTGCCAGCAGCGGGGCTGGTGCTGAGCAGTTCTTC. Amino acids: CASSGAGAEQFF.

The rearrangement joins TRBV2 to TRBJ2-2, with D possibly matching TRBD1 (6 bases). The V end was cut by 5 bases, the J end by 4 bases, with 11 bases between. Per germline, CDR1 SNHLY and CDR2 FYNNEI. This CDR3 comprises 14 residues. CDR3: CASSRQESTGELFF. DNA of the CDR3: TGTGCCAGCAGTCGACAGGAGTCCACCGGGGAGCTGTTTTTT.

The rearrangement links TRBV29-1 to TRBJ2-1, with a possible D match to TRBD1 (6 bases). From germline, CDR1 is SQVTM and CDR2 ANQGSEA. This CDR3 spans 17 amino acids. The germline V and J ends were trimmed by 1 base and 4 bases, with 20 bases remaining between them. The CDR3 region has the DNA TGCAGCGTTGAAGCCCCCTTGGGGGCGAAATTTTACAATGAGCAGTTCTTC. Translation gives CSVEAPLGAKFYNEQFF.

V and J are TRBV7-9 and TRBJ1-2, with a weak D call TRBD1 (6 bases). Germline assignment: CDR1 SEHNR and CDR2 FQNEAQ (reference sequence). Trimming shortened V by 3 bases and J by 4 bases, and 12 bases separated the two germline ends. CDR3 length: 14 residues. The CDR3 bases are TGTGCCAGCAGCTTGGACAGAAATAGCTATGGCTACACCTTC. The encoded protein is CASSLDRNSYGYTF.

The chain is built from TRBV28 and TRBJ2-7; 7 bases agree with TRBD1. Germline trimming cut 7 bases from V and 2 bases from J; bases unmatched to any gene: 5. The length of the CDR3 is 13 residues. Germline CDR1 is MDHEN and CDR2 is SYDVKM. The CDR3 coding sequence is TGTGCCAGCAAACCGGGACAGACCTACGAGCAGTACTTC. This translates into CASKPGQTYEQYF. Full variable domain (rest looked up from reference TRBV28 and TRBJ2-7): DVKVTQSSRYLVKRTGEKVFLECVQDMDHENMFWYRQDPGLGLRLIYFSYDVKMKEKGDIPEGYSVSREKKERFSLILESASTNQTSMYLCASKPGQTYEQYFGPGTRLTVT.

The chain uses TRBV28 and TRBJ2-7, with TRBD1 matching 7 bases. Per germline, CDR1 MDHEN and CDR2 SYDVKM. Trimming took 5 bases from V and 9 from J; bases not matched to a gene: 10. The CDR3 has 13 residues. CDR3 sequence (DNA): TGTGCCAGCAGTCAGACAGGGTCCCACGGGCAGTACTTC. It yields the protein CASSQTGSHGQYF.

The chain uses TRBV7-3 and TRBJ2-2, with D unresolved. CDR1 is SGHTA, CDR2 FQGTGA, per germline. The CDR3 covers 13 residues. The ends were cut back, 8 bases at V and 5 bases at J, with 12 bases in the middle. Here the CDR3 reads CASGLQSTGELFF. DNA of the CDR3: TGTGCCAGCGGGCTACAGTCGACCGGGGAGCTGTTTTTT.

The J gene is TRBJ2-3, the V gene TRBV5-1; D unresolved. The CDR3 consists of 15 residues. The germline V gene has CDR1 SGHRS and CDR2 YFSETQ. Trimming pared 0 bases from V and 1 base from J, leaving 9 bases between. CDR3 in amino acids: CASSLEDRGTDTQYF. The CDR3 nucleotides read TGCGCCAGCAGCTTGGAAGACCGGGGCACAGATACGCAGTATTTT.

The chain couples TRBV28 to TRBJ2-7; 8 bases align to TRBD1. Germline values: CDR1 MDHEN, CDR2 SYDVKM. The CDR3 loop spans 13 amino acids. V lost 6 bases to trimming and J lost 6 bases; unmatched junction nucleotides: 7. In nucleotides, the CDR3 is TGTGCCAGCAGCCCCGGACAGGGCCTCGAGCAGTACTTC. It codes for CASSPGQGLEQYF.

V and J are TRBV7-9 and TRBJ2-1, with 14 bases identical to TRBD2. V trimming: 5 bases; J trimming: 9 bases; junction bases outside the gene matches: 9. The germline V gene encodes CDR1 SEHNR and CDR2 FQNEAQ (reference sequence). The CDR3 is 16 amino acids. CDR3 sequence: CASSLPGLAGEVEQFF. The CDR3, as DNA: TGTGCCAGCAGCCTCCCGGGACTAGCGGGAGAGGTTGAGCAGTTCTTC.

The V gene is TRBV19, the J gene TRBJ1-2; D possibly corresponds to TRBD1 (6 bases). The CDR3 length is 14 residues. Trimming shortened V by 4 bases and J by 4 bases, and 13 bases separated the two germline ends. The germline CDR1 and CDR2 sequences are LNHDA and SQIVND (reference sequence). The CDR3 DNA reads TGTGCCAGTAGTACGGAGACAGGCTCCTATGGCTACACCTTC. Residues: CASSTETGSYGYTF. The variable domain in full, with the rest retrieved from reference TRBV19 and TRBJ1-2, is DGGITQSPKYLFRKEGQNVTLSCEQNLNHDAMYWYRQDPGQGLRLIYYSQIVNDFQKGDIAEGYSVSREKKESFPLTVTSAQKNPTAFYLCASSTETGSYGYTFGSGTRLTVV.

The CDR3, as DNA: TGTGCCAGCAGCTCCCGGGACAGGCTCTCTGGAAACACCATATATTTT. Protein: CASSSRDRLSGNTIYF. The rearrangement links TRBV13 to TRBJ1-3; 8 bases are a match to TRBD1. Germline assignment: CDR1 PRHDT and CDR2 FYEKMQ (reference sequence). The V and J ends lost 4 bases and 0 bases, in that order; junction bases with no gene match: 5. CDR3 length equals 16 residues.

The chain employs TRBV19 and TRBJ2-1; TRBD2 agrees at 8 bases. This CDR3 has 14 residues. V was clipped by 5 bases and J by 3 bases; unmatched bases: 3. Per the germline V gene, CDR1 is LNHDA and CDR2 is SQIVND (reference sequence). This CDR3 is CASSPSGLYNEQFF. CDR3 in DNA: TGTGCCAGTAGTCCTAGCGGGCTCTACAATGAGCAGTTCTTC.

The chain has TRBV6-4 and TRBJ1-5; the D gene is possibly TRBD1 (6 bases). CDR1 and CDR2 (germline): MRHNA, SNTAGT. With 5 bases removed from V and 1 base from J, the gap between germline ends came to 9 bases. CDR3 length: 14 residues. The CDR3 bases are TGTGCCAGCAGTAAGGGGGGGAGCAATCAGCCCCAGCATTTT. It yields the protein CASSKGGSNQPQHF.

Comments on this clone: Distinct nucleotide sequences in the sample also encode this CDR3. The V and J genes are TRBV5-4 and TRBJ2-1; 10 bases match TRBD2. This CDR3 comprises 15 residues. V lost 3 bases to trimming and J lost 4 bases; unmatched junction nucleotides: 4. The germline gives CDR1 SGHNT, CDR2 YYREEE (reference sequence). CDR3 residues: CASSSTSGSYNEQFF. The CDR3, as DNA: TGTGCCAGCAGCTCGACTAGCGGGTCGTACAATGAGCAGTTCTTC.

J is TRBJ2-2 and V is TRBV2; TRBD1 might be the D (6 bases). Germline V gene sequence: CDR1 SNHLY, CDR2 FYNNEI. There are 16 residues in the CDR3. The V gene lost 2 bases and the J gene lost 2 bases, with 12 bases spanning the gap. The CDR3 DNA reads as TGTGCCAGCAGTGAAAGGTCACAGGGAAACACCGGGGAGCTGTTTTTT. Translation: CASSERSQGNTGELFF.

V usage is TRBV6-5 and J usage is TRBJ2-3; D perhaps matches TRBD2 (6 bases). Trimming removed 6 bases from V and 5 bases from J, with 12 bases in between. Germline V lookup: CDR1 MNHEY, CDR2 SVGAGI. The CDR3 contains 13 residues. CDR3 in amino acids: CASRAAGGDTQYF. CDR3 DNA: TGTGCCAGCAGGGCGGCCGGGGGAGATACGCAGTATTTT.

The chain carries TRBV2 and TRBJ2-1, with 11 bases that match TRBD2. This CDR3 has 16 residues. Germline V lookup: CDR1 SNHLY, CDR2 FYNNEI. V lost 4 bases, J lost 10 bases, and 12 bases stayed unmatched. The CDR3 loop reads CASSADGTSGLGEQFF. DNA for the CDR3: TGTGCCAGCAGTGCCGACGGGACTAGCGGCTTGGGGGAGCAGTTCTTC.

CDR3 sequence reads: CSVEDGGTAGWFF. In DNA, the CDR3 is TGCAGCGTTGAAGATGGGGGGACGGCGGGCTGGTTCTTC. The chain recombines TRBV29-1 with TRBJ2-1, with D maybe TRBD2 (6 bases). V was clipped by 0 bases and J by 15 bases, with 18 bases between them. The CDR3 sequence is 13 residues long. CDR1 is SQVTM, CDR2 ANQGSEA, per germline.

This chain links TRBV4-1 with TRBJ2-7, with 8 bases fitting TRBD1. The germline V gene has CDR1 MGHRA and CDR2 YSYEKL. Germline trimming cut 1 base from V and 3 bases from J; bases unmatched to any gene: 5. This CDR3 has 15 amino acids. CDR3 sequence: CASSQVPGGLYEQYF. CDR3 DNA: TGCGCCAGCAGCCAAGTACCAGGGGGCCTCTACGAGCAGTACTTC.

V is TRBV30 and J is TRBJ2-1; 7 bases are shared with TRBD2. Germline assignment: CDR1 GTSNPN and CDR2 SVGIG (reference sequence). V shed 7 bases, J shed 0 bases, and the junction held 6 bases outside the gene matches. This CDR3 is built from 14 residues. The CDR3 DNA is TGTGCCTCCACCGCGGGGGACTCCTACAATGAGCAGTTCTTC. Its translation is CASTAGDSYNEQFF.

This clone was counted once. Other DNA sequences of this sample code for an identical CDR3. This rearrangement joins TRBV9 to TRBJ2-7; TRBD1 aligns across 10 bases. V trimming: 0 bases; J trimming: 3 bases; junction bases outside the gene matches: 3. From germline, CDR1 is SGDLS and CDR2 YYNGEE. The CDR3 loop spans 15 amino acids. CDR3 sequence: CASSVEGDRGYEQYF. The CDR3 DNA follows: TGTGCCAGCAGCGTAGAGGGGGACAGGGGCTACGAGCAGTACTTC.